This T cell receptor beta chain was captured in a study of cytomegalovirus exposure and HLA in healthy donors. The wider study: A prior study identified 120 million or so unique TCR beta sequences from about 179 million T cells.

The CDR3 covers 14 residues. Germline CDR1 MDHEN, CDR2 SYDVKM. The trim removed 10 bases at V and 1 base at J, leaving 7 bases unmatched. Amplification used 60 Vbeta primers and 13 Jbeta primers. Some clones are missing from TCRdb's copy, which holds only in-frame ones; the method was immunoSEQ multiplex PCR. Among about 240,000 clones listed, over 70% were seen once. Points from the study as a whole: Later findings reportedly placed an Asian-associated ancestry cluster below the approximately 670-donor mean for N-insertions. TCR beta chains numbering approximately 150 were designated cytomegalovirus-associated. Presence/absence analyses assumed roughly uniform sequencing depth across donors.

Of note for this clone: The antigen remains unidentified.

This sequence was found in a woman aged 60-75 years in good health and CMV-seropositive. Sequencing used PBMCs. The chain couples TRBV28 to TRBJ2-7; 10 positions match TRBD2. The CDR3 sequence is CAMRPSGSSYEQYF. CDR3 nucleotides: TGTGCCATGCGCCCTAGCGGGAGTTCCTACGAGCAGTACTTC.